The 30 T cell receptor beta chains presented below share a single source sample, sequenced in a study of blood T cell repertoires in COVID-19. The data were produced by immunoSEQ multiplex PCR, yet TCRdb's version contains in-frame clones alone and is incomplete. The sample yields roughly 200,000 clones, 83% seen once. The specimen was PBMCs or T cells enriched from blood (not recorded which). The receptors here all came from a woman aged 45 to 65 who had been exposed to COVID-19.

A single count supports this clone. V gene TRBV7-8 combines with J gene TRBJ1-2; unclear D gene. The CDR3 has 13 amino acids. The germline gives CDR1 SGHVS, CDR2 FQNEAQ. V lost 4 bases and J 8 bases, leaving 14 bases between the germline ends. CDR3 protein: CASSSSGGGGYTF. In nucleotides, the CDR3 is TGTGCCAGCAGCTCTTCGGGAGGTGGAGGCTACACCTTC.

The count of this clone is one. The chain combines TRBV6-5 with TRBJ1-3, with TRBD1 identical over 7 bases. Germline CDR1 MNHEY, CDR2 SVGAGI. This CDR3 spans 14 amino acids. V was clipped by 6 bases and J by 3 bases; unmatched bases: 5. CDR3 nucleotides: TGTGCCAGCAGAACCGGGACAGTTGGAAACACCATATATTTT. It codes for CASRTGTVGNTIYF.

The rearrangement joins TRBV29-1 to TRBJ1-1; possibly TRBD1 for D (6 bases). The CDR3 has 12 amino acids. From germline, CDR1 is SQVTM and CDR2 ANQGSEA. Trimming left V 7 bases short and J 0 bases short, with 9 bases between. The CDR3 sequence is CSAGDMNTEAFF. The CDR3 nucleotides are TGCAGCGCGGGGGACATGAACACTGAAGCTTTCTTT.

The chain has TRBV7-3 and TRBJ2-1, with 8 nucleotides matching TRBD2. The CDR3 is 14 residues long. Trimming at V came to 2 bases and at J to 7 bases, leaving 4 bases not matched to a gene. Germline V lookup: CDR1 SGHTA, CDR2 FQGTGA. The CDR3 coding sequence is TGTGCCAGCAGCTTACCCGGGACTAGAAATGAGCAGTTCTTC. Residues: CASSLPGTRNEQFF. Looking up the rest from reference TRBV7-3 and TRBJ2-1 gives the full variable domain: GAGVSQTPSNKVTEKGKYVELRCDPISGHTALYWYRQSLGQGPEFLIYFQGTGAADDSGLPNDRFFAVRPEGSVSTLKIQRTERGDSAVYLCASSLPGTRNEQFFGPGTRLTVL.

J is TRBJ2-1 and V is TRBV5-1; D possibly corresponds to TRBD1 (5 bases). Trimming took 0 bases from V and 3 from J, leaving 13 bases between them. Germline V gene data show CDR1 as SGHRS and CDR2 as YFSETQ. The CDR3 spans 16 residues. CDR3 DNA sequence: TGCGCCAGCAGCTTGGCTACAGGATTCAACTACAATGAGCAGTTCTTC. Translation gives CASSLATGFNYNEQFF.

Only one count was recorded for this clone. The V call is TRBV10-3, the J call TRBJ1-3; D unclear. CDR1 is ENHRY and CDR2 is SYGVKD in the germline V gene. V was pared by 7 bases and J by 2 bases, with 9 bases between. The CDR3 totals 13 residues. The CDR3, as DNA: TGTGCCATCAAGCGTGAGCCTGGAAACACCATATATTTT. Its protein product is CAIKREPGNTIYF.

Comment on this clone: Germline and junction disagree at one end, which may indicate a read error. The genes are TRBV11-2 and TRBJ2-3; D possibly corresponds to TRBD2 (5 bases). Per the germline V gene, CDR1 is SGHAT and CDR2 is FQNNGV. The length of the CDR3 is 15 residues. DNA of the CDR3: TGTGCCAGCAGCCTAGAGGGCGTCGGCACAGATACGCAGTATTTT. Amino acid sequence: CASSLEGVGTDTQYF.

The genes are TRBV5-1 and TRBJ1-1; 10 bases map to TRBD1. Germline loops: CDR1 SGHRS, CDR2 YFSETQ. The CDR3 sequence is 15 residues long. J gave up 4 bases and V 0 bases, and 3 bases lay outside the gene matches. CDR3 residues: CASSLDGQGGTEAFF. CDR3 DNA sequence: TGCGCCAGCAGCTTGGATGGACAGGGGGGCACTGAAGCTTTCTTT.

This clone appeared once. V gene TRBV15 combines with J gene TRBJ1-2; no reliable D call. Germline values: CDR1 LNHNV, CDR2 YYDKDF (reference sequence). This CDR3 region has 12 residues. V was trimmed by 3 bases and J by 8 bases, leaving 10 bases between them. The CDR3 protein is CATSSTRGGYTF. The DNA of the CDR3 is TGTGCCACCAGCAGTACGAGAGGGGGCTACACCTTC. The whole variable domain, filled in from reference TRBV15 and TRBJ1-2, reads DAMVIQNPRYQVTQFGKPVTLSCSQTLNHNVMYWYQQKSSQAPKLLFHYYDKDFNNEADTPDNFQSRRPNTSFCFLDIRSPGLGDTAMYLCATSSTRGGYTFGSGTRLTVV.

The chain uses TRBV18 and TRBJ1-3; tentative D call: TRBD1 (5 bases). This CDR3 comprises 14 residues. Germline assignment: CDR1 KGHSH and CDR2 LQKENI. Trimming shortened V by 6 bases and J by 7 bases, and 16 bases separated the two germline ends. As DNA, the CDR3 is TGTGCCAGCTCCCAAGGGGCGCGGATCAACACCATATATTTT. This translates into CASSQGARINTIYF.

V usage is TRBV12-1 and J usage is TRBJ2-2; the D call of TRBD2 is as the table states it, not checked on the DNA. TRBV12-1 is reported as a pseudogene. The CDR3 runs 16 residues. CDR3 residues: CASSFLSGGAAGELFF. The CDR3 DNA reads as TGTGCCAGCAGCTTCCTTAGCGGGGGGGCGGCCGGGGAGCTGTTTTTT.

The chain couples TRBV7-9 to TRBJ2-3, with TRBD1 matching over 7 bases. V was clipped by 3 bases and J by 2 bases; unmatched bases: 5. There are 15 residues in the CDR3. Germline V lookup: CDR1 SEHNR, CDR2 FQNEAQ (reference sequence). CDR3 in amino acids: CASSFTQGDTDTQYF. As DNA, the CDR3 is TGTGCCAGCAGCTTTACGCAGGGGGACACAGATACGCAGTATTTT.

This chain connects TRBV11-2 to TRBJ1-1; 9 bases are shared with TRBD1. Germline CDR1 is SGHAT and CDR2 is FQNNGV. V shed 5 bases and J 5 bases; nucleotides not matched to a gene: 12. The CDR3 is made up of 16 amino acids. For the CDR3, the DNA is TGTGCCAGCAGCATGACACAGGGGGCGGGTTCGACTGAAGCTTTCTTT. This translates into CASSMTQGAGSTEAFF.

V gene TRBV14 combines with J gene TRBJ1-1, with 7 bases fitting TRBD1. The V segment lost 4 bases and the J segment 5 bases; nucleotides outside the gene matches: 10. CDR1 and CDR2 from the germline V gene are SGHDN and FVKESK. There are 15 residues in the CDR3. The CDR3 reads CASSLVTGRRTEAFF. CDR3 nucleotides: TGTGCCAGCAGCCTAGTGACAGGGAGGAGGACTGAAGCTTTCTTT. The variable domain in full, with the rest retrieved from reference TRBV14 and TRBJ1-1, is EAGVTQFPSHSVIEKGQTVTLRCDPISGHDNLYWYRRVMGKEIKFLLHFVKESKQDESGMPNNRFLAERTGGTYSTLKVQPAELEDSGVYFCASSLVTGRRTEAFFGQGTRLTVV.

V is TRBV5-5 and J is TRBJ1-3; 7 nucleotides align to TRBD1. CDR3 length: 15 residues. After removal of 3 bases from V and 2 bases from J, the junction contained 5 bases not matched to a gene. Germline V CDR1 and CDR2: SGHKS, YYEKEE (reference sequence). Here the CDR3 reads CASSWGTEAGNTIYF. The CDR3 DNA follows: TGTGCCAGCAGCTGGGGGACAGAGGCTGGAAACACCATATATTTT. The full variable domain, rest sourced from reference TRBV5-5 and TRBJ1-3, is DAGVTQSPTHLIKTRGQQVTLRCSPISGHKSVSWYQQVLGQGPQFIFQYYEKEERGRGNFPDRFSARQFPNYSSELNVNALLLGDSALYLCASSWGTEAGNTIYFGEGSWLTVV.

The J gene is TRBJ1-5, the V gene TRBV13; the match to TRBD1 covers 9 bases. Germline lookup yields CDR1 PRHDT and CDR2 FYEKMQ (reference sequence). The CDR3 spans 15 residues. V shed 0 bases, J shed 4 bases, and the junction held 1 base outside the gene matches. DNA for the CDR3: TGTGCCAGCAGCTTAGGGACAGGGGGGAATCAGCCCCAGCATTTT. Amino acids: CASSLGTGGNQPQHF.

The rearrangement uses TRBV27 and TRBJ2-1, with no clear D. The germline CDR1 and CDR2 sequences are MNHEY and SMNVEV (reference sequence). CDR3 size: 13 residues. V lost 3 bases to trimming and J lost 5 bases, with 8 bases between them. CDR3 in DNA: TGTGCCAGCAGTTTGGTAAACAACAATGAGCAGTTCTTC. Translation gives CASSLVNNNEQFF.

This chain joins TRBV7-2 and TRBJ2-1; D might be TRBD1 (6 bases). The germline V and J ends were trimmed by 0 bases and 0 bases, with 15 bases remaining between them. The CDR3 totals 18 residues. Germline lookup yields CDR1 SGHTA and CDR2 FQGNSA. The CDR3 protein is CASSLARGGSSSYNEQFF. The CDR3 bases are TGTGCCAGCAGCTTAGCCAGGGGTGGGTCGAGCTCCTACAATGAGCAGTTCTTC.

V gene TRBV15 combines with J gene TRBJ2-2; TRBD1 matches 8 bases. From germline, CDR1 is LNHNV and CDR2 YYDKDF (reference sequence). The ends lost 1 base at V and 2 bases at J; junction bases unmatched: 6. This CDR3 has 17 residues. The DNA for the CDR3 is TGTGCCACCAGCAGAGGAGGACAGGGCCGCAACACCGGGGAGCTGTTTTTT. This encodes CATSRGGQGRNTGELFF.

The gene calls are TRBV12-2 and TRBJ1-6; the table's TRBD1 call for D was not verified on the DNA. TRBV12-2 is marked as a pseudogene. The CDR3 length is 18 residues. CDR3 bases: TGTGCAAGTCGCTTAGATAGGGGTCCCCACTCCTATAATTCACCCCTCCACTTT. This sequence encodes CASRLDRGPHSYNSPLHF.

This clone was observed a few times. The genes are TRBV7-2 and TRBJ2-2; the D is unclear. Germline V gives CDR1 SGHTA, CDR2 FQGNSA. V was trimmed by 6 bases and J by 0 bases, leaving 11 bases between them. The CDR3 is made up of 15 amino acids. The CDR3 loop reads CASRPRRTNTGELFF. The DNA for the CDR3 is TGTGCCAGCAGGCCAAGGAGAACGAACACCGGGGAGCTGTTTTTT.

V is TRBV6-1 and J is TRBJ2-7, with 11 bases aligning to TRBD2. The V gene end was trimmed by 4 bases and the J gene end by 1 base; junction bases not matched to a gene: 15. In germline, CDR1 is MNHNS, CDR2 SASEGT. The CDR3 is made up of 19 amino acids. CDR3 bases: TGTGCCAGCAGTGTCGGAAGGTGGCTAGCGGGGGGCTCATCCTACGAGCAGTACTTC. Translation gives CASSVGRWLAGGSSYEQYF.

This sequence joins TRBV9 and TRBJ2-5; D might be TRBD2 (5 bases). The CDR3 is 14 amino acids. V was trimmed by 4 bases and J by 5 bases, leaving 15 bases between them. In germline, CDR1 is SGDLS, CDR2 YYNGEE. The CDR3 here is CASSPRAGEETQYF. The CDR3 bases are TGTGCCAGCAGCCCGCGGGCCGGGGAGGAGACCCAGTACTTC.

The sample holds one count of this clone. This chain joins TRBV6-1 and TRBJ1-3; the D is unclear. V lost 3 bases to trimming and J lost 3 bases, with 18 bases between them. CDR1 is MNHNS and CDR2 is SASEGT in the germline V gene. The length of the CDR3 is 17 residues. The CDR3 DNA reads as TGTGCCAGCAGTGATGTCAATCTCCTGGGCTTTGGAAACACCATATATTTT. Its translation is CASSDVNLLGFGNTIYF.

This clone was picked up one time. The chain carries TRBV5-1 and TRBJ2-3, with 8 bases lining up with TRBD1. Trimming took 4 bases from V and 3 from J; bases not matched to a gene: 10. The CDR3 length is 16 residues. From germline, CDR1 is SGHRS and CDR2 YFSETQ. CDR3 nucleotides: TGCGCCAGCAGCGAACGCAGGGGGCGCGGAACAGATACGCAGTATTTT. Translation gives CASSERRGRGTDTQYF.

The genes are TRBV7-8 and TRBJ1-1; 8 nucleotides line up with TRBD1. The junction had 13 bases not matched to a gene; V was cut back by 3 bases and J by 10 bases. Germline CDR1 SGHVS, CDR2 FQNEAQ. There are 15 residues in the CDR3. The CDR3 spells CASSLTGDKPWGAFF. CDR3 bases: TGTGCCAGCAGCTTGACAGGGGACAAGCCTTGGGGAGCTTTCTTT.

The chain joins TRBV11-1 to TRBJ2-1; weak D call: TRBD2 (5 bases). Trimming removed 5 bases at V and 0 bases at J, with 14 bases between. Germline values: CDR1 SGHAT, CDR2 FQDESV (reference sequence). The CDR3 length is 16 residues. The CDR3 loop reads CASSPRPRGSYNEQFF. CDR3 DNA sequence: TGTGCCAGCAGCCCCCGTCCCCGGGGCTCCTACAATGAGCAGTTCTTC. Full variable domain (missing parts from reference TRBV11-1 and TRBJ2-1): EAEVAQSPRYKITEKSQAVAFWCDPISGHATLYWYRQILGQGPELLVQFQDESVVDDSQLPKDRFSAERLKGVDSTLKIQPAELGDSAMYLCASSPRPRGSYNEQFFGPGTRLTVL.

The V and J genes are TRBV5-4 and TRBJ2-3; 8 bases are shared with TRBD2. Per germline, CDR1 SGHNT and CDR2 YYREEE (reference sequence). The CDR3 extends over 15 amino acids. The V gene end was trimmed by 1 base and the J gene end by 0 bases; junction bases not matched to a gene: 1. The CDR3 sequence is CASSLKRGSTDTQYF. The CDR3 DNA follows: TGTGCCAGCAGCTTGAAGCGGGGGAGCACAGATACGCAGTATTTT.

The V and J genes are TRBV28 and TRBJ1-5, with 8 positions matching TRBD1. The V segment lost 2 bases and the J segment 5 bases; nucleotides outside the gene matches: 11. The CDR3 sequence is 17 residues long. The germline V gene encodes CDR1 MDHEN and CDR2 SYDVKM. The CDR3 is CASSLRTGPLLHQPQHF. The CDR3, as DNA: TGTGCCAGCAGTTTAAGGACAGGGCCACTCCTGCATCAGCCCCAGCATTTT. Supplemented by reference TRBV28 and TRBJ1-5, the full variable domain reads DVKVTQSSRYLVKRTGEKVFLECVQDMDHENMFWYRQDPGLGLRLIYFSYDVKMKEKGDIPEGYSVSREKKERFSLILESASTNQTSMYLCASSLRTGPLLHQPQHFGDGTRLSIL.

CDR3 loop: CATSDLERGRGAFF. Written as DNA, the CDR3 is TGTGCCACCAGTGATTTGGAGAGGGGGCGCGGAGCTTTCTTT. The genes are TRBV24-1 and TRBJ1-1; 7 nucleotides align to TRBD1. Germline trimming cut 0 bases from V and 10 bases from J; bases unmatched to any gene: 7. The CDR3 runs to 14 residues. Per the germline V gene, CDR1 is KGHDR and CDR2 is SFDVKD.